This T cell receptor (beta chain) emerged from a study of cytotoxic CD8 clonotypes in ibrutinib-treated CLL. Study overall: Mean productive templates were 255,043; mean productive rearrangements were about 89,000. Findings and caveats of the study: Clonality was elevated at ibrutinib response and had returned toward baseline at progression. The public clonotypes identified were infrequent and showed contraction or stability on treatment.

Investigators sought sequencing depths of between 1 in 200,000 and 1 in 1 million T cells. Produced via immunoSEQ multiplex PCR; TCRdb's table is partial and in-frame only. The sample includes around 330,000 clones, roughly 70% seen only once; the top ten take roughly 6.8%. As for this clone: Its antigen is currently unknown.

CDR1 is MDHEN and CDR2 is SYDVKM in the germline V gene. The CDR3 covers 16 residues. Trimming removed 3 bases from V and 0 bases from J, with 9 bases in between. The clonotype comes from a human donor with chronic lymphocytic leukemia. Sequenced material: PBMCs, taken after 36 months of ibrutinib treatment. V and J are TRBV28 and TRBJ1-6; D is ambiguous. CDR3 loop: CASSFPQGSYNSPLHF. The CDR3 DNA is TGTGCCAGCAGTTTCCCTCAAGGCTCCTATAATTCACCCCTCCACTTT.